What follows are 13 T cell receptor beta chains derived from one specimen sequenced in a study of T-cell reconstitution after alpha-beta-depleted transplantation in children. Unique molecular identifiers featured in how the TCRbeta library was prepared. MiXCR was run by TCRdb on the PCR reads, yielding one entry per CDR3 protein. The repertoire has 60,000 to 80,000 distinct CDR3 sequences, 6% to 8% of them found once; the top ten carry around 2.5%. Sample: PBMCs from the stem cell graft donor, taken from the stem cell graft. All receptors derive from a human donor who donated a stem cell graft to a child with acute lymphoblastic leukemia.

There are many counts of this clonotype. The rearrangement links TRBV5-1 to TRBJ1-1; the match to TRBD1 covers 10 bases. V was clipped by 5 bases and J by 6 bases; unmatched bases: 19. CDR3 length: 18 residues. In germline, CDR1 is SGHRS, CDR2 YFSETQ. The CDR3 is CASSWGPGTGAPLPEAFF. In nucleotides, the CDR3 is TGCGCCAGCAGTTGGGGGCCCGGGACAGGGGCGCCGCTCCCTGAAGCTTTCTTT.

As concerns this clonotype: An end of the junction does not agree with germline; a read error may underlie this. The chain employs TRBV12-3 or TRBV12-4 and TRBJ2-6; D gene uncertain. The CDR3 is 15 amino acids. CDR3 residues: CASSLGVAGVNILTF. DNA of the CDR3: TGTGCCAGCAGTTTAGGGGTAGCTGGGGTCAACATCCTGACTTTC.

V usage is TRBV7-8 and J usage is TRBJ2-3; D may correspond to TRBD1 or TRBD2 (5 bases each). The CDR3 loop spans 15 amino acids. V was shortened by 1 base and J by 4 bases, with 12 bases between the two germline ends. Germline CDR1 and CDR2: SGHVS and FQNEAQ. CDR3 bases: TGTGCCAGCAGCTTAGTGGGTCTGGGACCAGATACGCAGTATTTT. Encoded protein: CASSLVGLGPDTQYF.

This clonotype was observed at least ten times. The chain links TRBV4-1 to TRBJ1-3; D uncertain. V lost 0 bases and J lost 2, with 5 bases in between. CDR1 is MGHRA, CDR2 YSYEKL, per germline. This CDR3 spans 14 amino acids. CDR3 in amino acids: CASSQDRPGNTIYF. DNA of the CDR3: TGCGCCAGCAGCCAAGATCGCCCTGGAAACACCATATATTTT.

This chain connects TRBV30 to TRBJ1-1; D is uncertain. The CDR3 contains 14 residues. Germline V gives CDR1 GTSNPN, CDR2 SVGIG (reference sequence). Trimming removed 1 base at V and 6 bases at J, with 15 bases between. The CDR3 spells CAWSGTRTDSEAFF. The DNA of the CDR3 is TGTGCCTGGAGTGGGACCAGGACGGATTCTGAAGCTTTCTTT.

The genes are TRBV4-3 and TRBJ2-1, with 11 bases matching TRBD1. Trimming removed 6 bases from V and 7 bases from J; junction bases left unmatched: 5. This CDR3 is built from 14 residues. From germline, CDR1 is LGHNA and CDR2 YSLEER. The CDR3 protein is CASSTGTGGNEQFF. CDR3 nucleotides: TGCGCCAGCAGTACCGGGACAGGGGGGAATGAGCAGTTCTTC.

This clonotype was detected many times. This rearrangement joins TRBV7-9 to TRBJ1-2; D not certain. The germline V gene encodes CDR1 SEHNR and CDR2 FQNEAQ (reference sequence). V gave up 1 base and J gave up 2 bases, with 8 bases separating them. The CDR3 runs 14 residues. This CDR3 is CASSLGAWNYGYTF. The CDR3 nucleotides read TGTGCCAGCAGCTTAGGGGCATGGAACTATGGCTACACCTTC.

This clonotype showed up many times. The chain joins TRBV28 to TRBJ2-1; 11 bases agree with TRBD2. V lost 7 bases and J lost 4; bases outside the gene matches: 9. Germline V gene sequence: CDR1 MDHEN, CDR2 SYDVKM. The length of the CDR3 is 16 residues. The CDR3 spells CASILGGLADYNEQFF. DNA of the CDR3: TGTGCCAGCATCCTCGGGGGACTAGCGGATTACAATGAGCAGTTCTTC.

The rearrangement links TRBV12-3 or TRBV12-4 to TRBJ2-7, with D perhaps TRBD1 (6 bases). The CDR3 loop spans 14 amino acids. Trimming took 3 bases from V and 4 from J, leaving 13 bases between them. CDR3 nucleotides: TGTGCCAGCAGTTTTGGGCAGGGGATATACGAGCAGTACTTC. It yields the protein CASSFGQGIYEQYF.

This clonotype has just a few counts. V is TRBV7-9 and J is TRBJ1-4, with a tentative D call TRBD1 (6 bases). The germline V and J ends were trimmed by 4 bases and 4 bases, with 13 bases remaining between them. This CDR3 contains 15 residues. From germline, CDR1 is SEHNR and CDR2 FQNEAQ (reference sequence). CDR3 DNA sequence: TGTGCCAGCAGCTCCCACAGGGCCTTTAATGAAAAACTGTTTTTT. It codes for CASSSHRAFNEKLFF.

The table lists this clonotype with many counts. This chain uses TRBV29-1 with TRBJ2-1, with 8 bases that match TRBD2. There are 14 residues in the CDR3. Trimming took 3 bases from V and 4 from J; bases not matched to a gene: 5. Germline V lookup: CDR1 SQVTM, CDR2 ANQGSEA. The CDR3 nucleotides read TGCAGCGTTGATAGTTTAGCGGGATACAATGAGCAGTTCTTC. Protein: CSVDSLAGYNEQFF.

This clonotype was seen a handful of times. The chain is built from TRBV18 and TRBJ1-4; TRBD1 aligns across 7 bases. Germline-derived CDR1 and CDR2 are KGHSH and LQKENI. CDR3 size: 15 residues. V lost 2 bases to trimming and J lost 4 bases; unmatched junction nucleotides: 4. In DNA, the CDR3 is TGTGCCAGCTCACCAGGGGACAGAGTTAATGAAAAACTGTTTTTT. Its translation is CASSPGDRVNEKLFF.

This clonotype was observed at least ten times. The V gene is TRBV5-1, the J gene TRBJ1-4; TRBD1 matches 8 bases. V shed 4 bases and J 8 bases; nucleotides not matched to a gene: 7. The CDR3 loop spans 14 amino acids. Germline CDR1 reads SGHRS; CDR2 reads YFSETQ. The CDR3 DNA is TGCGCCAGCAGCCGACAGGGGATGGACGAAAAACTGTTTTTT. This sequence encodes CASSRQGMDEKLFF. Full variable domain (remainder filled in from reference TRBV5-1 and TRBJ1-4): KAGVTQTPRYLIKTRGQQVTLSCSPISGHRSVSWYQQTPGQGLQFLFEYFSETQRNKGNFPGRFSGRQFSNSRSEMNVSTLELGDSALYLCASSRQGMDEKLFFGSGTQLSVL.